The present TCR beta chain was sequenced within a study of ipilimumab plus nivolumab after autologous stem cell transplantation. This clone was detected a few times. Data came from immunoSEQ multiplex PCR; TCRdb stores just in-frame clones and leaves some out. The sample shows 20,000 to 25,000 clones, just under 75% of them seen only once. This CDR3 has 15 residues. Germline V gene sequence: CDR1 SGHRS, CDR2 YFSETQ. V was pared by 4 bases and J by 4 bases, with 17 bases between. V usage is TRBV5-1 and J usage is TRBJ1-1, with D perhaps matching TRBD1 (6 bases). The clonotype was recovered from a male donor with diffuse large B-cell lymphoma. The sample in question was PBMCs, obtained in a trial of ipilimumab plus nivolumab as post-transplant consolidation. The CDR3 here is CASSQRGGGITEAFF. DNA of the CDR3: TGCGCCAGCAGCCAGAGGGGAGGGGGGATCACTGAAGCTTTCTTT.